A single T cell receptor (beta chain) is shown here with its context. Its antigen remains unknown. This CDR3 contains 13 residues. CDR1 is MNHNS and CDR2 is SASEGT in the germline V gene. Trimming took 2 bases from V and 2 from J, leaving 7 bases between them. This specimen belongs to a study of Ad26.COV2.S vaccination and SARS-CoV-2 variants. Whole-study context: Donor had been placed in the Ad26.COV2.S arm of the COV1001 trial. The study gave Ad26.COV2.S intramuscularly, once or twice 56 days apart. Study results and caveats: Measurement of non-spike TCR breadth gave similar results in vaccine and placebo recipients.

TCRdb keeps only in-frame clones here, not all; method: immunoSEQ multiplex PCR. This table has around 300,000 clones, approximately 86% appearing once. Treatment noted: around 19 received Ad26.COV2.S at low or high dose, single or two shots; about 5 received placebo; per-sample allocation not given. Specimen acquisition occurred on day 63 following the initial vaccine or placebo injection. Ad26 vector vaccine expressed Wuhan-strain SARS-CoV-2 spike. V and J are TRBV6-1 and TRBJ2-7; a weak D match, TRBD1 (6 bases). This TCR came from a person between 18 and 59 years old who received the Ad26.COV2.S COVID-19 vaccine or a placebo. The input for sequencing was peripheral blood, taken in a trial of Ad26.COV2.S vaccine versus placebo. In DNA, the CDR3 is TGTGCCAGCAGTGAACACAGGGCCTACGAGCAGTACTTC. Protein sequence: CASSEHRAYEQYF.